A single TCR beta chain is shown here with its context. The sample originates from a study of CD8+ T cells in alopecia areata. cDNA serving as the sequencing template came from extracted, reverse transcribed RNA. Libraries were prepared by immunoSEQ multiplex PCR; TCRdb keeps only in-frame clonotypes and omits some of them. The sample contains approximately 24,000 clones, around 50% of which appear only once. J lost 3 bases, V lost 2 bases, and 6 bases had no gene match. The CDR3 contains 16 residues. Germline V lookup: CDR1 KGHSH, CDR2 LQKENI. Sequencing used NKG2D-high CD8+ T cells sorted from blood. The TCR was taken from a human donor with alopecia areata. The chain uses TRBV18 and TRBJ1-1, with 10 bases that match TRBD1. CDR3 sequence reads: CASSPLDRGLDTEAFF. The CDR3, as DNA: TGTGCCAGCTCACCATTAGACAGGGGGCTGGACACTGAAGCTTTCTTT.